This is a list of T cell receptor beta chains from one sample in a study of Ad26.COV2.S vaccination and SARS-CoV-2 variants. TCRdb's copy holds only in-frame clones and misses some; the assay was immunoSEQ multiplex PCR. The table shows hundreds of thousands of clones, with 70% to 90% occurring only once. The sequencing here drew on peripheral blood, taken in a trial of Ad26.COV2.S vaccine versus placebo. The receptor source for this set is a person aged 18 to 65 who received the Ad26.COV2.S COVID-19 vaccine or a placebo. The CDR3 runs from the conserved cysteine through the conserved F or W.

J,V,CDR3
TRBJ2-7,TRBV29-1,CSVEEASYEQYF
TRBJ2-5,TRBV9,CARSVAADQETQYF
TRBJ1-1,TRBV6-2/TRBV6-3,CASSQPGTQNTEAFF
TRBJ1-2,TRBV19,CASRLGQNYGYTF
TRBJ1-4,TRBV28,CASSEPRTGGLKLFF
TRBJ1-2,TRBV10-3,CAISESERVSYGYTF
TRBJ2-3,TRBV4-3,CASSQDFSGDYTDTQYF
TRBJ2-3,TRBV7-2,CASSLDGTHTQYF
TRBJ2-1,TRBV28,CASSSPGTGSVDEQFF
TRBJ2-1,TRBV7-2,CASSLEAGDEQFF
TRBJ1-2,TRBV11-2,CASSAPPGQGFYGYTF
TRBJ2-3,TRBV3-1/TRBV3-2,CASSQVTSTDTQYF
TRBJ2-1,TRBV6-5,CASSTMLTYNEQFF
TRBJ2-2,TRBV12-3/TRBV12-4,CASSRAGTGELFF
TRBJ2-1,TRBV15,CATSRGAGVGSYNEQFF
TRBJ1-5,TRBV10-1,CASSESRDQPQHF
TRBJ1-5,TRBV28,CASTLLEGARGNQPQHF
TRBJ2-5,TRBV9,CASSTSPGQAQETQYF
TRBJ1-2,TRBV9,CASSVEPTYGYTF